This record concerns one T cell receptor beta chain sequence. What it binds is not known. Before the COVID-19 pandemic, during about 2010-2019, CD4+ T cells were taken from unexposed donors. After approximately ten days of culture, CD4+ T cells were isolated. The data were obtained in a study of CD4 T cells in relation to SARS-CoV-2 and coronaviruses. Assay used: immunoSEQ multiplex PCR; TCRdb lists only in-frame clones, some missing. The repertoire has tens of thousands of clones, roughly 80% of them found once; the top ten carry about a sixth. V lost 2 bases and J lost 2, with 7 bases in between. The CDR3 sequence is 14 residues long. In germline, CDR1 is SGHDN, CDR2 FVKESK. General study findings and limits: Compared with monoreactive clones, crossreactive clones showed significantly weaker SARS-CoV-2 expansion.

Sequencing used CD4+ T cells from PBMCs, cultured in vitro. J is TRBJ2-1 and V is TRBV14, with D unclear. The TCR was taken from a human donor in good health. This chain's CDR3 is CASSQLGPYNEQFF. DNA of the CDR3: TGTGCCAGCAGCCAATTGGGCCCCTACAATGAGCAGTTCTTC.